This T cell receptor (beta chain) appears in the sequencing data of a study of CD8 T cells in ankylosing spondylitis. Notes on the study in general: Earlier literature documents some of the motif variants in reactive arthritis synovial fluid and blood. A TCR beta motif of about eight highly homologous variants appeared characteristic of ankylosing spondylitis blood. Reported data indicate significant enrichment of disease-linked clones within matched ankylosing spondylitis synovial fluid.

This clonotype was found many times. The antigen is unknown. As the method for making TCR beta libraries, quantitative 5'-RACE with molecular barcodes was used. TCRdb analysed the 5' RACE reads with MiXCR anew, one entry per CDR3 protein. The data contain under 150,000 distinct CDR3 sequences, roughly 10% of them singletons. The CDR3 has 15 amino acids. Between the trimmed V and J ends, which lost 5 bases and 3 bases, there was a span of 17 bases. The V gene's germline CDR1 is DFQATT and CDR2 SNEGSKA (reference sequence). V is TRBV20-1 and J is TRBJ1-5; D uncertain. The source is a female donor with ankylosing spondylitis or in good health (not recorded which). The sequenced sample consisted of blood, either unsorted or a sorted T cell fraction (not recorded which). CDR3 sequence: CSAALTGSFNQPQHF. The CDR3 bases are TGCAGTGCTGCCTTAACCGGGAGCTTCAATCAGCCCCAGCATTTT.